The 11 T cell receptor beta chains in this list originate from one sample, sequenced in a study of blood T cell repertoires in COVID-19. Clones were sequenced by immunoSEQ multiplex PCR, and TCRdb holds only the in-frame ones, with some missing. The sample yields 400,000 to 500,000 clones, 70% to 90% seen once. Sample: PBMCs or T cells enriched from blood (not recorded which). The receptors come from a woman between 40 and 55 years old who had recovered from COVID-19.

The chain joins TRBV13 to TRBJ2-5, with 9 nucleotides matching TRBD1. This CDR3 contains 14 residues. Trimming at V came to 5 bases and at J to 2 bases, leaving 3 bases not matched to a gene. Germline-derived CDR1 and CDR2 are PRHDT and FYEKMQ (reference sequence). The CDR3 sequence is CASSTGQGQETQYF. The DNA for the CDR3 is TGTGCCAGCAGCACAGGACAGGGGCAAGAGACCCAGTACTTC.

The chain uses TRBV6-6 and TRBJ2-2; 7 bases match TRBD2. The V and J ends lost 7 bases and 2 bases, in that order; junction bases with no gene match: 4. Germline V gene data show CDR1 as MNHNY and CDR2 as SVGAGI (reference sequence). The CDR3 is 14 residues long. The CDR3 region has the DNA TGTGCCAGCAACCAGCGGGGTAACACCGGGGAGCTGTTTTTT. Protein sequence: CASNQRGNTGELFF.

The J gene is TRBJ2-7, the V gene TRBV14, with D possibly matching TRBD2 (5 bases). The CDR3 sequence is 12 residues long. Germline CDR1 reads SGHDN; CDR2 reads FVKESK. Trimming cost V 1 base and J 13 bases, with 14 bases left between them. The CDR3 DNA is TGTGCCAGCAGCCAAGGTTGGGAGCGTCATTACTTC. It specifies CASSQGWERHYF.

The chain carries TRBV5-1 and TRBJ2-1; 8 bases match TRBD2. The CDR3 has 15 residues. Per the germline V gene, CDR1 is SGHRS and CDR2 is YFSETQ. V was pared by 4 bases and J by 0 bases, with 3 bases of the junction left unmatched. CDR3 DNA: TGCGCCAGCAGCCTACTAGCGGACTCCTACAATGAGCAGTTCTTC. Translation gives CASSLLADSYNEQFF. The full variable domain, its missing parts supplied by reference TRBV5-1 and TRBJ2-1, is KAGVTQTPRYLIKTRGQQVTLSCSPISGHRSVSWYQQTPGQGLQFLFEYFSETQRNKGNFPGRFSGRQFSNSRSEMNVSTLELGDSALYLCASSLLADSYNEQFFGPGTRLTVL.

This rearrangement joins TRBV5-1 to TRBJ1-1; 8 bases fit TRBD1. V trimming: 5 bases; J trimming: 4 bases; junction bases outside the gene matches: 7. The length of the CDR3 is 14 residues. Germline lookup yields CDR1 SGHRS and CDR2 YFSETQ. In DNA form, the CDR3 reads TGCGCCAGCAGTTCCACAGGGGGAATCACTGAAGCTTTCTTT. It specifies CASSSTGGITEAFF. Complete variable domain (other parts from reference TRBV5-1 and TRBJ1-1): KAGVTQTPRYLIKTRGQQVTLSCSPISGHRSVSWYQQTPGQGLQFLFEYFSETQRNKGNFPGRFSGRQFSNSRSEMNVSTLELGDSALYLCASSSTGGITEAFFGQGTRLTVV.

The chain employs TRBV18 and TRBJ2-1; the match to TRBD1 covers 10 bases. Germline CDR1 KGHSH, CDR2 LQKENI. V was clipped by 6 bases and J by 4 bases; unmatched bases: 12. The CDR3 runs to 17 residues. CDR3 protein: CASSPGQGTLGYNEQFF. The CDR3 coding sequence is TGTGCCAGCTCGCCGGGACAGGGGACCCTGGGGTACAATGAGCAGTTCTTC.

The chain uses TRBV28 and TRBJ2-7; perhaps TRBD2 as D (5 bases). In germline, CDR1 is MDHEN, CDR2 SYDVKM. Trimming took off 2 bases at V and 4 bases at J, with 12 bases between the two ends. This CDR3 has 14 residues. The CDR3 loop is CASSLGGSSYEQYF. CDR3 bases: TGTGCCAGCAGTTTAGGCGGGTCGTCGTACGAGCAGTACTTC.

This chain uses TRBV5-1 with TRBJ1-1; no clear D gene. Trimming shortened V by 0 bases and J by 3 bases, and 9 bases separated the two germline ends. Looked up from germline, CDR1 is SGHRS and CDR2 is YFSETQ. The CDR3 spans 14 residues. The CDR3 here is CASSLGRRHTEAFF. CDR3 nucleotides: TGCGCCAGCAGCTTGGGCAGGAGGCACACTGAAGCTTTCTTT.

This chain joins TRBV7-9 and TRBJ1-3, with 11 bases lining up with TRBD1. V lost 5 bases and J lost 8; bases outside the gene matches: 8. The CDR3 spans 15 residues. Germline V lookup: CDR1 SEHNR, CDR2 FQNEAQ (reference sequence). The CDR3 sequence is CASSLVDRGQDTIYF. As DNA, the CDR3 is TGTGCCAGCAGCCTAGTGGACAGGGGGCAGGACACCATATATTTT.

The CDR3 coding sequence is TGCAGTGCTAGTGACGCGAGAAACTATGGCTACACCTTC. Its protein product is CSASDARNYGYTF. The rearrangement links TRBV20-1 to TRBJ1-2; no clear D gene. Deletions cut 3 bases from V and 2 bases from J, with 10 bases between. There are 13 residues in the CDR3. The germline V gene has CDR1 DFQATT and CDR2 SNEGSKA (reference sequence).

The chain carries TRBV13 and TRBJ1-4, with D uncertain. There are 14 residues in the CDR3. Germline V gene lookup returns CDR1 PRHDT and CDR2 FYEKMQ (reference sequence). V lost 3 bases to trimming and J lost 1 base, with 6 bases between them. The CDR3 sequence is CASSFFRTNEKLFF. In DNA, the CDR3 is TGTGCCAGCAGCTTCTTTAGAACTAATGAAAAACTGTTTTTT.